Sequencing of this T cell receptor (beta chain) was carried out in a study of blood T cell repertoires in COVID-19. Overall study: PBMCs, B-cell-depleted T cells, or T cells provided the cDNA or gDNA that made up the material.

CDR3 length equals 16 residues. From germline, CDR1 is SGHVS and CDR2 FQNEAQ. V was pared by 4 bases and J by 2 bases, with 5 bases of the junction left unmatched. Authors' analysis steps: Cell counts per sample came from amplifying reference gene primers. Sequencing used immunoSEQ multiplex PCR; TCRdb keeps in-frame clones, though not all of them. V, J and clone size reflect that table, while D and trimming were determined from the DNA. This table has 380,000 or so clones, around 89% appearing once. This TCR came from a man between 40 and 49 years old with acute or convalescent COVID-19. The sequenced sample was peripheral blood. The chain couples TRBV7-8 to TRBJ2-5, with 12 nucleotides matching TRBD2. CDR3 sequence reads: CASSSLGLAGQETQYF. CDR3 coding DNA: TGTGCCAGCAGCTCGCTTGGACTAGCGGGACAAGAGACCCAGTACTTC.